This T cell receptor beta chain was obtained from a study of shared clonotypes between healthy human individuals (dated by TCRdb to about 2020). Background on the whole study: The cohort comprised two women and a few men aged 18 to 49 years. For each donor, CD4 naive and CD4 memory were each given three plates, CD8 naive was given two plates, and CD8 memory was given one plate. To estimate repertoire size and how much clonotype sharing occurs between individuals, the study deeply sequenced the blood TCR repertoires of roughly 5 healthy adults. Different laboratories and diverse techniques were used to prepare libraries and sequence TCR repertoires, to increase sequencing depth and limit assay-specific biases. Leukapheresis yielded between about 0.8 and 8.9 billion PBMCs per donor.

The investigation overall reported the following: Roughly 5% of naive CD4, 3.5% of naive CD8, roughly 2.5% of memory CD4, and about 0.4% of memory CD8 clonotypes were shared across a few donors. Higher generation probabilities were observed for clonotypes shared by all four sorted-subset donors than for non-shared clonotypes. Even with the large sequencing depth, rarefaction of the sorted-subset datasets indicated that sequencing was incomplete. Naive subsets generally had larger estimated clonotype richness than memory subsets did. Pairwise subsampling led to the expectation that sequencing depth would affect the degree of clonotype sharing among donors. The small number of donors limited the genetic and exposure-history diversity represented. Only blood was sampled, and tissue TCR repertoires likely differ from those in blood.

For this clone: No cognate antigen has been identified for it. One base away there is no much larger clone; base qualities are not given.

TCR CDR3 regions were amplified from genomic DNA by multiplex PCR using the deep immunoSEQ assay. For each cell subset, the extracted genomic DNA was distributed evenly across all wells of several immunoSEQ 96-well plates, and each plate served as one replicate. For sorted subsets, each replicate PCR was loaded with roughly 200 ng genomic DNA, equivalent to 30,000 or so T cell genomes. The purified libraries were quantified using a Qubit 3.0 fluorometer, sized with a Bioanalyzer 2100, and then quantified again using the KAPA Library Quantification kit. A separate single-read 150-cycle Illumina NextSeq 550 flow cell was used to sequence each immunoSEQ 96-well plate. In the source study's methods: Because the immunoSEQ output held only junctional sequences and lacked quality scores, the filtering could not match the filtering applied to full-length reads. Sequences were annotated with PyIR, a Python wrapper for IgBLAST v1.9, using IMGT germline references to assign V/J genes and CDR3. Reads were removed for weak V/J assignments (E-value above 1e-6), missing CDR3, stop codons, out-of-frame junctions, or ambiguous translated residues. A V3J clonotype was defined by an identical inferred V gene, J gene, and CDR3 amino acid sequence. Percentage overlap between repertoires was calculated by dividing the number of shared unique clonotypes by the size of the smaller repertoire. Three approaches were used to assess repertoire richness: RTK rarefaction, the Chao1 estimator, and Recon v2.1 estimates of unobserved clonotypes. Generation probabilities were computed with OLGA for all TCRbeta clonotypes obtained by the gDNA method from a handful of donors. TCRdb limited this immuneACCESS table to in-frame rearrangements with V and J called. A share of clones is missing; checked studies link under half to unresolved V genes, and the rest is unexplained. The V and J calls and the clone size are those of that table, but D and trimming were determined from the DNA. The sample profile shows about 1.5 million clones; 95% to 99% of them were found once. The top ten clonotypes cover around 0.45% of the sample.

The donors were healthy, HIV-negative adults who had no recently reported acute infections or vaccinations. Only Caucasian adults living in Nashville, Tennessee, USA were represented among the donors. Magnetic negative selection was used to enrich CD4+ T cells, after which naive cells were positively selected on CD45RA and the negative fraction became the memory subset. After blood collection by leukapheresis, PBMCs were isolated using Ficoll-Histopaque density gradient centrifugation and then cryopreserved in the vapor phase of liquid nitrogen. Analytical flow cytometry was used to check the purity and quantity of each magnetically sorted T cell population. From each sorted fraction, genomic DNA was isolated and quantified by UV absorbance on a Nanodrop 2000c. The receptor comes from a man between 25 and 39 years old in good health. Sequenced sample: naive CD4+ T cells sorted from blood. The label giving this sample's cell subset or site can be read as: CD45RA+ positively selected.

DNA sequence: TGCGCCAGCAGTGAAAGAACAGGTGGGAACACTGAAGCTTTCTTT. Its product reads: CASSERTGGNTEAFF. The sequence links TRBV10-2 to TRBJ1-1; the D gene is perhaps TRBD1, on 5 matching bases. The germline V gene yields WSHSY for CDR1 and SAAADI for CDR2. The CDR3 contains 15 residues, cysteine and phenylalanine counted. Kept here is only the CDR3 DNA, which spans 45 bases and is read in frame from base 1. The junction shows trimming of 3 bases on V and 1 base on J, plus 12 bases between the germline ends.